These 32 T cell receptor beta chains share one sample of origin, sequenced in a study of technical replicates of blood from several donors. Repertoires were generated with immunoSEQ multiplex PCR, while TCRdb's copy carries only in-frame clones and drops some. This table has 80,000 or so clones, roughly 95% appearing once. Source material: T cells isolated from PBMCs. The receptors were sampled from a human donor in good health.

This clone was counted once. The chain couples TRBV19 to TRBJ2-3; TRBD2 aligns across 7 bases. Germline CDR1 reads LNHDA; CDR2 reads SQIVND (reference sequence). The J segment lost 5 bases and the V segment lost 8 bases, leaving 7 bases of the junction unmatched. The CDR3 length is 13 residues. CDR3: CASGLVDLDTQYF. CDR3 coding DNA: TGTGCCAGTGGACTAGTTGACTTAGATACGCAGTATTTT. Full variable domain (missing parts from reference TRBV19 and TRBJ2-3): DGGITQSPKYLFRKEGQNVTLSCEQNLNHDAMYWYRQDPGQGLRLIYYSQIVNDFQKGDIAEGYSVSREKKESFPLTVTSAQKNPTAFYLCASGLVDLDTQYFGPGTRLTVL.

CDR3 protein: CSGLTGYETQYF. The CDR3 bases are TGCAGCGGTCTGACAGGGTATGAGACCCAGTACTTC. The chain has TRBV29-1 and TRBJ2-5; 7 bases line up with TRBD1. Germline V gives CDR1 SQVTM, CDR2 ANQGSEA. The CDR3 length is 12 residues. Trimming removed 7 bases from V and 5 bases from J; junction bases left unmatched: 7.

The rearrangement uses TRBV6-5 and TRBJ1-5; D uncertain. This CDR3 spans 12 amino acids. The germline CDR1 and CDR2 sequences are MNHEY and SVGAGI. V shed 6 bases and J shed 4 bases, with 7 bases lying between them. CDR3 protein: CASSRTNQPQHF. The CDR3, as DNA: TGTGCCAGCAGCCGAACTAATCAGCCCCAGCATTTT.

V and J are TRBV7-9 and TRBJ2-7, with 9 positions matching TRBD1. Germline V gives CDR1 SEHNR, CDR2 FQNEAQ (reference sequence). The CDR3 extends over 16 amino acids. After removal of 5 bases from V and 2 bases from J, the junction contained 10 bases not matched to a gene. In DNA, the CDR3 is TGTGCCAGCAGCACACAATACAGGGGGCCGACCTACGAGCAGTACTTC. This translates into CASSTQYRGPTYEQYF.

J is TRBJ2-1 and V is TRBV6-4; 16 positions match TRBD2. This CDR3 contains 15 residues. J lost 8 bases, V lost 3 bases, and 1 base had no gene match. Germline CDR1 is MRHNA and CDR2 is SNTAGT. CDR3 amino acids: CASSEGLAGGDEQFF. The CDR3 DNA is TGTGCCAGCAGTGAGGGACTAGCGGGAGGGGATGAGCAGTTCTTC.

The V and J genes are TRBV9 and TRBJ1-2, with TRBD1 matching 7 bases. Trimming removed 3 bases from V and 4 bases from J; junction bases left unmatched: 9. The CDR3 is made up of 15 amino acids. Germline-derived CDR1 and CDR2 are SGDLS and YYNGEE. In DNA form, the CDR3 reads TGTGCCAGCAGCGAACCGGGACAGCCCATCTATGGCTACACCTTC. Translated, it gives CASSEPGQPIYGYTF.

The chain couples TRBV6-1 to TRBJ2-7, with 10 bases that match TRBD1. CDR3 length: 15 residues. Germline CDR1 MNHNS, CDR2 SASEGT. V lost 4 bases, J lost 7 bases, and 10 bases stayed unmatched. The DNA for the CDR3 is TGTGCCAGCAGTGTCCCGGGACAGGGGTTTGGGGAGCAGTACTTC. Translation gives CASSVPGQGFGEQYF.

The chain has TRBV2 and TRBJ1-2, with 9 bases lining up with TRBD1. The CDR3 is 13 amino acids. From germline, CDR1 is SNHLY and CDR2 FYNNEI. V trimming: 7 bases; J trimming: 8 bases; junction bases outside the gene matches: 8. The CDR3 bases are TGTGCCAGCAAAGGACAGGGGATGTTCGGCTACACCTTC. Protein sequence: CASKGQGMFGYTF.

J is TRBJ2-3 and V is TRBV7-6; 10 bases match TRBD2. The J segment lost 6 bases and the V segment lost 5 bases, leaving 8 bases of the junction unmatched. The CDR3 spans 15 residues. Germline V gene data show CDR1 as SGHVS and CDR2 as FNYEAQ. The CDR3 reads CASSSASGSYDTQYF. The CDR3 nucleotides read TGTGCCAGCAGCAGCGCTAGCGGGAGCTACGATACGCAGTATTTT.

The chain couples TRBV9 to TRBJ1-2; TRBD1 might be the D (6 bases). Germline CDR1 and CDR2: SGDLS and YYNGEE. The CDR3 covers 15 residues. V dropped 2 bases and J dropped 4 bases, with 15 bases sitting between them. The CDR3 spells CASSVRAGAAYGYTF. The CDR3 DNA sequence: TGTGCCAGCAGCGTTCGGGCAGGGGCTGCCTATGGCTACACCTTC. The full variable domain, completed using reference TRBV9 and TRBJ1-2, is DSGVTQTPKHLITATGQRVTLRCSPRSGDLSVYWYQQSLDQGLQFLIQYYNGEERAKGNILERFSAQQFPDLHSELNLSSLELGDSALYFCASSVRAGAAYGYTFGSGTRLTVV.

The rearrangement joins TRBV7-2 to TRBJ2-1; D is possibly TRBD1 (5 bases). Trimming took off 1 base at V and 8 bases at J, with 9 bases between the two ends. The germline gives CDR1 SGHTA, CDR2 FQGNSA. CDR3 length: 13 residues. The CDR3 DNA follows: TGTGCCAGCAGCTTAGTTGTAGGGGATGAGCAGTTCTTC. Amino acid sequence: CASSLVVGDEQFF.

The chain uses TRBV7-9 and TRBJ2-2, with 13 bases that match TRBD2. CDR1 and CDR2 from the germline V gene are SEHNR and FQNEAQ (reference sequence). The CDR3 runs 16 residues. Trimming took 5 bases from V and 8 from J; bases not matched to a gene: 8. CDR3 region: CASSILGLAGSGELFF. The CDR3 bases are TGTGCCAGCAGCATTTTGGGACTAGCGGGATCTGGGGAGCTGTTTTTT.

This chain uses TRBV25-1 with TRBJ1-5; D perhaps matches TRBD1 (6 bases). The CDR3 runs to 15 residues. V lost 1 base, J lost 4 bases, and 11 bases lay in between. Germline CDR1 is MGHDK and CDR2 is SYGVNS. The CDR3 DNA reads as TGTGCCAGCAGTGAATCGGGTACAGGGAATCAGCCCCAGCATTTT. Protein sequence: CASSESGTGNQPQHF.

The chain carries TRBV5-1 and TRBJ1-1; D gene ambiguous. Germline assignment: CDR1 SGHRS and CDR2 YFSETQ. The CDR3 covers 14 residues. Trimming pared 2 bases from V and 3 bases from J, leaving 11 bases between. The DNA of the CDR3 is TGCGCCAGCAGCTTTCGAGGCGGATACACTGAAGCTTTCTTT. It specifies CASSFRGGYTEAFF.

The chain carries TRBV7-3 and TRBJ1-3; 8 positions agree with TRBD1. Trimming cost V 4 bases and J 1 base; bases outside gene matches: 6. The CDR3 extends over 16 amino acids. CDR1 SGHTA and CDR2 FQGTGA come from the germline V gene. DNA of the CDR3: TGTGCCAGCAGCTCCGGGACAGGTCTTTCTGGAAACACCATATATTTT. Translation gives CASSSGTGLSGNTIYF.

The chain is built from TRBV7-2 and TRBJ2-5; 11 nucleotides align to TRBD2. Germline CDR1 is SGHTA and CDR2 is FQGNSA. V lost 7 bases and J lost 4; bases outside the gene matches: 14. There are 17 residues in the CDR3. The CDR3 DNA sequence: TGTGCCAGCATCCCCACTAGCGGGAGAATGTTAGGAGAGACCCAGTACTTC. It translates to CASIPTSGRMLGETQYF.

CDR3 DNA sequence: TGTGCCAGCAGCCGAATTTCGACAGCATACAATGAGCAGTTCTTC. Protein: CASSRISTAYNEQFF. The V and J genes are TRBV7-3 and TRBJ2-1, with D tentatively TRBD1 (5 bases). Trimming took off 5 bases at V and 4 bases at J, with 15 bases between the two ends. The CDR3 spans 15 residues. Germline V gives CDR1 SGHTA, CDR2 FQGTGA. Full variable domain (missing parts from reference TRBV7-3 and TRBJ2-1): GAGVSQTPSNKVTEKGKYVELRCDPISGHTALYWYRQSLGQGPEFLIYFQGTGAADDSGLPNDRFFAVRPEGSVSTLKIQRTERGDSAVYLCASSRISTAYNEQFFGPGTRLTVL.

The J gene is TRBJ1-2, the V gene TRBV9; no clear D gene. This CDR3 has 13 residues. With 2 bases removed from V and 2 bases from J, the gap between germline ends came to 7 bases. Germline CDR1 and CDR2: SGDLS and YYNGEE. CDR3: CASSVGENYGYTF. As DNA, the CDR3 is TGTGCCAGCAGCGTTGGAGAGAACTATGGCTACACCTTC. Full variable domain (missing parts from reference TRBV9 and TRBJ1-2): DSGVTQTPKHLITATGQRVTLRCSPRSGDLSVYWYQQSLDQGLQFLIQYYNGEERAKGNILERFSAQQFPDLHSELNLSSLELGDSALYFCASSVGENYGYTFGSGTRLTVV.

The genes are TRBV7-2 and TRBJ2-3; 12 bases are shared with TRBD2. The CDR3 length is 16 residues. Germline CDR1 is SGHTA and CDR2 is FQGNSA. With V trimmed by 4 bases and J by 2 bases, 4 bases remained unmatched. The CDR3 DNA sequence: TGTGCCAGCAGCTCGGGACTAGCGGGTTTCACAGATACGCAGTATTTT. Translated: CASSSGLAGFTDTQYF.

Here the CDR3 DNA reads TGTGCCAGCACCACCTATGGGACTTGGAACACTGAAGCTTTCTTT. This encodes CASTTYGTWNTEAFF. The chain employs TRBV5-5 and TRBJ1-1, with D possibly TRBD1 on 5 matching bases. Germline CDR1 is SGHKS and CDR2 is YYEKEE (reference sequence). Trimming removed 6 bases at V and 1 base at J, with 16 bases between. This CDR3 has 15 amino acids.

V is TRBV19 and J is TRBJ1-1; D gene uncertain. CDR1 and CDR2 from the germline V gene are LNHDA and SQIVND (reference sequence). The CDR3 consists of 15 residues. Between the trimmed V and J ends, which lost 3 bases and 0 bases, there was a span of 11 bases. CDR3 sequence (DNA): TGTGCCAGTAGTATGCTGGTCCGAGTGAACACTGAAGCTTTCTTT. Translation: CASSMLVRVNTEAFF.

The rearrangement links TRBV28 to TRBJ1-2, with 9 bases matching TRBD1. V lost 5 bases and J lost 0; bases outside the gene matches: 7. There are 16 residues in the CDR3. Germline CDR1 is MDHEN and CDR2 is SYDVKM. This CDR3 reads CASSERTGAANYGYTF. The CDR3 nucleotides are TGTGCCAGCAGTGAGCGGACAGGGGCAGCTAACTATGGCTACACCTTC.

The chain links TRBV11-2 to TRBJ1-2, with D unresolved. This CDR3 is built from 14 residues. V was clipped by 5 bases and J by 6 bases, with 16 bases between them. Germline CDR1 is SGHAT and CDR2 is FQNNGV. The CDR3: CASSLGTGINGYTF. DNA of the CDR3: TGTGCCAGCAGCCTAGGTACCGGGATCAATGGCTACACCTTC.

The rearrangement uses TRBV27 and TRBJ2-1, with TRBD2 matching 8 bases. With 3 bases clipped from V and 3 bases from J, the junction kept 10 bases outside the gene matches. Germline V gene lookup returns CDR1 MNHEY and CDR2 SMNVEV (reference sequence). The CDR3 loop spans 17 amino acids. The CDR3 here is CASSFGAGESFYNEQFF. CDR3 sequence (DNA): TGTGCCAGCAGTTTTGGAGCGGGAGAGAGTTTCTACAATGAGCAGTTCTTC.

This clone was observed once. The chain recombines TRBV9 with TRBJ2-3, with D tentatively TRBD2 (6 bases). The CDR3 has 14 residues. Trimming shortened V by 0 bases and J by 7 bases, and 12 bases separated the two germline ends. Germline V gene lookup returns CDR1 SGDLS and CDR2 YYNGEE. CDR3 residues: CASSVAGDSNTQYF. DNA of the CDR3: TGTGCCAGCAGCGTAGCGGGAGACTCGAATACGCAGTATTTT.

The V call is TRBV6-5, the J call TRBJ2-7, with 9 bases that match TRBD2. V dropped 6 bases and J dropped 6; count of bases not matched to a gene: 9. The CDR3 sequence is 14 residues long. Per the germline V gene, CDR1 is MNHEY and CDR2 is SVGAGI. The CDR3 sequence: CASSLGLAMIEQYF. Here the CDR3 DNA reads TGTGCCAGCAGCCTCGGACTAGCGATGATCGAGCAGTACTTC.

This rearrangement joins TRBV13 to TRBJ2-1; D might be TRBD1 (6 bases). V was clipped by 0 bases and J by 15 bases, with 9 bases between them. Per the germline V gene, CDR1 is PRHDT and CDR2 is FYEKMQ (reference sequence). The CDR3 spans 11 residues. CDR3 protein: CASSLGQGAFF. In DNA form, the CDR3 reads TGTGCCAGCAGCTTAGGACAGGGTGCGTTCTTC.

V is TRBV5-1 and J is TRBJ1-1; 8 bases agree with TRBD1. Germline V lookup: CDR1 SGHRS, CDR2 YFSETQ. The CDR3 runs to 16 residues. Trimming removed 5 bases from V and 0 bases from J; junction bases left unmatched: 9. CDR3 loop: CASRPLTGALNTEAFF. The DNA of the CDR3 is TGCGCCAGCAGACCTTTGACAGGGGCATTGAACACTGAAGCTTTCTTT.

V and J are TRBV7-7 and TRBJ2-1; 11 bases agree with TRBD1. V was clipped by 5 bases and J by 4 bases; unmatched bases: 4. The V gene's germline CDR1 is SSHAT and CDR2 FNYEAQ (reference sequence). The CDR3 totals 15 residues. The CDR3 DNA is TGTGCCAGCAGCGTAGGGACAGGGGGGTACAATGAGCAGTTCTTC. It translates to CASSVGTGGYNEQFF.

V usage is TRBV19 and J usage is TRBJ1-4; tentatively, D is TRBD1 (6 bases). V was shortened by 4 bases and J by 0 bases, with 12 bases between the two germline ends. Per the germline V gene, CDR1 is LNHDA and CDR2 is SQIVND (reference sequence). The CDR3 sequence is 16 residues long. CDR3 region: CASSTHRDATNEKLFF. CDR3 DNA: TGTGCCAGTAGTACACACAGGGATGCAACTAATGAAAAACTGTTTTTT. Full variable domain (outside the CDR3, taken from reference TRBV19 and TRBJ1-4): DGGITQSPKYLFRKEGQNVTLSCEQNLNHDAMYWYRQDPGQGLRLIYYSQIVNDFQKGDIAEGYSVSREKKESFPLTVTSAQKNPTAFYLCASSTHRDATNEKLFFGSGTQLSVL.

V is TRBV5-8 and J is TRBJ1-1; D possibly corresponds to TRBD1 (5 bases). The CDR3 is 12 amino acids. Deletions cut 10 bases from V and 5 bases from J, with 15 bases between. Germline values: CDR1 SGHTS, CDR2 YDEGEE. CDR3 loop: CAGDDRATEAFF. The CDR3 DNA sequence: TGTGCCGGAGATGACAGAGCAACTGAAGCTTTCTTT.

This clone was detected once. This rearrangement joins TRBV5-4 to TRBJ2-7; TRBD2 aligns across 7 bases. CDR3 length: 15 amino acids. In germline, CDR1 is SGHNT, CDR2 YYREEE (reference sequence). After removal of 0 bases from V and 3 bases from J, the junction contained 6 bases not matched to a gene. CDR3 sequence: CASSLGPSGSYEQYF. CDR3 in DNA: TGTGCCAGCAGCTTGGGACCTAGCGGAAGCTACGAGCAGTACTTC.